This paragraph covers one T cell receptor (beta chain) sequence. Here the CDR3 omits its conserved ending phenylalanine or tryptophan, so a read error is the likely source. No DNA is shown, since the ends of the CDR3 on it are uncertain; the CDR3 is the one TCRdb lists. Semi-nested PCR with Nested Universal Primer A followed constant-region reverse priming of full-length variable regions. One entry per CDR3 protein results from TCRdb running MiXCR on the 5' RACE reads. The table lists some 64,000 distinct CDR3 sequences, about 20% of them singletons. The germline CDR1 and CDR2 sequences are SGHTA and FQGNSA. The CDR3 has 11 amino acids, counting both end residues.

The TCR originated in a female donor with breast cancer. Source material: memory CD4+ T cells sorted from a lymph node. Subset indicated: memory CD4+ T cells, CD4+CD45RO+CD25-. The V call is TRBV7-2, the J call TRBJ2-1; the table's D call, TRBD2, was not checked against the DNA. The CDR3 region is CASSWGTSLFS.